A single sample is the source of the 10 T cell receptor beta chains below, sequenced in a study of T cell responses to AZD1222 COVID-19 vaccine. Assay used: immunoSEQ multiplex PCR; TCRdb lists only in-frame clones, some missing. The sample shows roughly 120,000 clones, roughly 92% of them seen only once. Sequences were derived from peripheral blood, sampled 28 days after the second AZD1222 dose. These receptors came from an adult who received the AZD1222 COVID-19 vaccine.

The CDR3 loop reads CASSYSTGPLQETQYF. The CDR3 DNA is TGTGCCAGCAGTTACTCCACAGGGCCACTCCAAGAGACCCAGTACTTC. The genes are TRBV6-5 and TRBJ2-5; D is perhaps TRBD1 (6 bases). The CDR3 extends over 16 amino acids. V was shortened by 0 bases and J by 1 base, with 12 bases between the two germline ends. The germline CDR1 and CDR2 sequences are MNHEY and SVGAGI.

This clone appeared a single time. The J gene is TRBJ2-2, the V gene TRBV5-1; 16 bases are a match to TRBD2. This CDR3 is 19 amino acids long. From germline, CDR1 is SGHRS and CDR2 YFSETQ. J was trimmed by 10 bases and V by 1 base; bases with no gene match: 13. In DNA form, the CDR3 reads TGCGCCAGCAGCTTGTCTGGGACTAGCGGGAGGGCCAGTGTTGCGGAGCTGTTTTTT. It is translated as CASSLSGTSGRASVAELFF.

The CDR3 here is CATSDIRAKLAKNIQYF. CDR3 bases: TGTGCCACCAGTGACATAAGAGCGAAATTAGCCAAAAACATTCAGTACTTC. V gene TRBV24-1 combines with J gene TRBJ2-4; no reliable D call. CDR1 KGHDR and CDR2 SFDVKD come from the germline V gene. CDR3 size: 17 residues. Trimming took off 4 bases at V and 0 bases at J, with 15 bases between the two ends.

The chain employs TRBV28 and TRBJ2-1; 7 bases are shared with TRBD2. The CDR3 has 14 residues. V was clipped by 2 bases and J by 8 bases; unmatched bases: 6. Germline values: CDR1 MDHEN, CDR2 SYDVKM. The CDR3 sequence is CASSLLADRDEQFF. The CDR3, as DNA: TGTGCCAGCAGTTTACTAGCGGATCGTGATGAGCAGTTCTTC.

CDR3 DNA: TGTGCCAGTAGTCGACGACAGGGGGCCAGGGGTGAAAAACTGTTTTTT. As protein: CASSRRQGARGEKLFF. This chain links TRBV19 with TRBJ1-4, with 10 bases aligning to TRBD1. The germline gives CDR1 LNHDA, CDR2 SQIVND (reference sequence). Unmatched junction bases numbered 10, after V lost 5 bases and J lost 7 bases. The CDR3 contains 16 residues.

V usage is TRBV7-8 and J usage is TRBJ1-1; a weak D match, TRBD1 (5 bases). This CDR3 has 17 amino acids. Germline CDR1 SGHVS, CDR2 FQNEAQ. V was pared by 4 bases and J by 0 bases, with 18 bases between. CDR3 protein: CASSSSRRAYMNTEAFF. The CDR3 nucleotides read TGTGCCAGCAGCTCAAGCCGCAGGGCGTACATGAACACTGAAGCTTTCTTT.

Only one count was recorded for this clone. V is TRBV5-4 and J is TRBJ1-4, with 7 positions matching TRBD1. Germline values: CDR1 SGHNT, CDR2 YYREEE (reference sequence). Trimming took 4 bases from V and 4 from J; bases not matched to a gene: 7. This CDR3 is 15 amino acids long. The CDR3 nucleotides read TGTGCCAGCAGCGACCCAGGGGGGGTTAATGAAAAACTGTTTTTT. Protein product: CASSDPGGVNEKLFF.

The chain recombines TRBV30 with TRBJ2-7; TRBD2 matches 12 bases. V was clipped by 2 bases and J by 5 bases; unmatched bases: 7. CDR3 size: 15 residues. Germline lookup yields CDR1 GTSNPN and CDR2 SVGIG (reference sequence). CDR3 in DNA: TGTGCCTGGAGTTGGACTAGCGGGATAAGCAACGAGCAGTACTTC. This translates into CAWSWTSGISNEQYF.

Remarks on this clone: A much larger clone is a single base away; this may be a read error. The genes are TRBV7-3 and TRBJ1-1, with a tentative D call TRBD1 (6 bases). In germline, CDR1 is SGHTA, CDR2 FQGTGA. The CDR3 loop spans 14 amino acids. Trimming cost V 2 bases and J 0 bases, with 7 bases left between them. The CDR3 DNA reads TGTGCCAGCAGCTTAGACAGGATGAACACTGAAGCTTTCTTT. Its protein product is CASSLDRMNTEAFF.

The chain recombines TRBV5-1 with TRBJ2-7, with D possibly matching TRBD1 (6 bases). Germline V lookup: CDR1 SGHRS, CDR2 YFSETQ. V was trimmed by 2 bases and J by 1 base, leaving 16 bases between them. This CDR3 has 16 residues. CDR3 in amino acids: CASSFRGGLGSYEQYF. CDR3 sequence (DNA): TGCGCCAGCAGCTTCAGAGGGGGTCTAGGTTCCTACGAGCAGTACTTC.